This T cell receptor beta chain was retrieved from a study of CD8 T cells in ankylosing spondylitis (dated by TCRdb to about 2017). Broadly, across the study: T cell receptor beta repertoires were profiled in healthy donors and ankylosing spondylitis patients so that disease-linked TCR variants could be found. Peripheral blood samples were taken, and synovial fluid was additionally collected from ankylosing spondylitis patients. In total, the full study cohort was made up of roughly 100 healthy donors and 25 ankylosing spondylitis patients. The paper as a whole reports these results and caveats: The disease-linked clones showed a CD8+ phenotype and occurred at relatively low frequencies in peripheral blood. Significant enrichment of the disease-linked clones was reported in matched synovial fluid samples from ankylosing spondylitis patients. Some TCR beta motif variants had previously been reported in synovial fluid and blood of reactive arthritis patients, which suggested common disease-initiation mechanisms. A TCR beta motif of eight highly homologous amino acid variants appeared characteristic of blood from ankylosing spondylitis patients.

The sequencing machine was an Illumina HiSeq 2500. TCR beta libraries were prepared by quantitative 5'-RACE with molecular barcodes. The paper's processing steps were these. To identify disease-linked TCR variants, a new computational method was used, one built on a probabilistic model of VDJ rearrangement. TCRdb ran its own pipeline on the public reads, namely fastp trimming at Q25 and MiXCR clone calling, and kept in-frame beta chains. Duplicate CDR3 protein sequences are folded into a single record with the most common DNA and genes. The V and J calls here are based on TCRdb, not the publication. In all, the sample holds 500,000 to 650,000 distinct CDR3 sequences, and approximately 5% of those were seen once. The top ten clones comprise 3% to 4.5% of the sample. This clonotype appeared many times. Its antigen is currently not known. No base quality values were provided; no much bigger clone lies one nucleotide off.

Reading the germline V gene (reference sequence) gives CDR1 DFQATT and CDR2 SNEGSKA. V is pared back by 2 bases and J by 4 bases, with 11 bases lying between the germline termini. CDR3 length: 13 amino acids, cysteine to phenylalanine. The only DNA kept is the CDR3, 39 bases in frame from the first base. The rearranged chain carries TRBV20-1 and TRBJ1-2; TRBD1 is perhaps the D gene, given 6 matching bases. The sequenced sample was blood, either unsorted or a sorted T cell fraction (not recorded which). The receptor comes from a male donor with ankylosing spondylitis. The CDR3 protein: CSARTGIAYGYTF. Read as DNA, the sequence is TGCAGTGCTAGAACAGGGATTGCCTATGGCTACACCTTC.